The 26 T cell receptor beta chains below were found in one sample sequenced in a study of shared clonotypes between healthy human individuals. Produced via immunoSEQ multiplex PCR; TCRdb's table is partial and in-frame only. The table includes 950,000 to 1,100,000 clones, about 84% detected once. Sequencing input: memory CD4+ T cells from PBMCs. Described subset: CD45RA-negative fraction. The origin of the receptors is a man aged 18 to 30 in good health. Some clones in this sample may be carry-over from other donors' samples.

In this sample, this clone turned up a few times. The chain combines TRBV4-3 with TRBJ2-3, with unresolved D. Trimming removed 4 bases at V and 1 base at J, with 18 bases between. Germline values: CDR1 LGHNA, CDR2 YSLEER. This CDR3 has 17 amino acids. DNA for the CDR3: TGCGCCAGCAGCCTCGGTCGTCGGGCGAGAGGCACAGATACGCAGTATTTT. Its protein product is CASSLGRRARGTDTQYF.

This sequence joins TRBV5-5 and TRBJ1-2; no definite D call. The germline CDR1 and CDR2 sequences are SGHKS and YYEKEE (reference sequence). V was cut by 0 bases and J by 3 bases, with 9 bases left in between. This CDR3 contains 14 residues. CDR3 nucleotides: TGTGCCAGCAGCTTGGGATCCCGGGACTATGGCTACACCTTC. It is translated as CASSLGSRDYGYTF.

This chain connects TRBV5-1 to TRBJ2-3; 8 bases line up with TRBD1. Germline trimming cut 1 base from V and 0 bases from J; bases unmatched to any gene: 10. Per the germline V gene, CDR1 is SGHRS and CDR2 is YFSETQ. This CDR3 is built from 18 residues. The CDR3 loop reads CASSLTTGQGTSTDTQYF. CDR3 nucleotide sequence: TGCGCCAGCAGCTTGACAACCGGACAGGGAACGAGCACAGATACGCAGTATTTT.

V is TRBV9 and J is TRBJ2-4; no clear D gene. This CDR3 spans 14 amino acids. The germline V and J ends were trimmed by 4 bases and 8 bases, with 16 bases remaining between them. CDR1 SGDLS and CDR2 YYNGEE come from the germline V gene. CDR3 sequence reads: CASSIPSEGDIQYF. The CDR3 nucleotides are TGTGCCAGCAGCATACCCAGCGAAGGAGACATTCAGTACTTC. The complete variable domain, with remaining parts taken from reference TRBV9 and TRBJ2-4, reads DSGVTQTPKHLITATGQRVTLRCSPRSGDLSVYWYQQSLDQGLQFLIQYYNGEERAKGNILERFSAQQFPDLHSELNLSSLELGDSALYFCASSIPSEGDIQYFGAGTRLSVL.

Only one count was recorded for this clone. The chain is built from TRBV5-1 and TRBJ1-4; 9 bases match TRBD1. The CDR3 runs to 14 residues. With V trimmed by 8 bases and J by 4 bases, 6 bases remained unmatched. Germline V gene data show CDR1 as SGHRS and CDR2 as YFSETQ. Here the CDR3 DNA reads TGCGCCAGTGGGACAGGGAACTATAATGAAAAACTGTTTTTT. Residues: CASGTGNYNEKLFF.

DNA of the CDR3: TGTGCCAGCAGTCGGTCGACCATAACCCCCCTCGAGCAGTACTTC. It specifies CASSRSTITPLEQYF. The chain combines TRBV5-4 with TRBJ2-7; no clear D. The V and J ends lost 5 bases and 6 bases respectively, with 21 bases between them. CDR3 size: 15 residues. The germline gives CDR1 SGHNT, CDR2 YYREEE (reference sequence).

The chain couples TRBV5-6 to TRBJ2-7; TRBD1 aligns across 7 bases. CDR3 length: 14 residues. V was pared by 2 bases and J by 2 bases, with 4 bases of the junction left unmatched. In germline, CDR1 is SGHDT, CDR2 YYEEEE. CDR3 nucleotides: TGTGCCAGCAGCTTTTTGGGACAGACCTACGAGCAGTACTTC. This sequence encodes CASSFLGQTYEQYF.

This chain's CDR3 is CASSSGQGLDTQYF. The CDR3, as DNA: TGTGCCAGCTCTTCGGGACAGGGGTTGGATACGCAGTATTTT. This sequence joins TRBV28 and TRBJ2-3, with TRBD1 matching over 10 bases. The CDR3 length is 14 residues. V lost 8 bases, J lost 6 bases, and 8 bases stayed unmatched. From germline, CDR1 is MDHEN and CDR2 SYDVKM.

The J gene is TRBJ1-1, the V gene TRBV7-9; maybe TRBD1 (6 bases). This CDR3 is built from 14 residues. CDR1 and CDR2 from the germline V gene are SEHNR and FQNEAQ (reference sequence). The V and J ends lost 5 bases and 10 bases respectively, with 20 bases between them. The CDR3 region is CASSAGGRNFRAFF. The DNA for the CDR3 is TGTGCCAGCAGCGCGGGGGGGCGCAACTTTAGAGCTTTCTTT.

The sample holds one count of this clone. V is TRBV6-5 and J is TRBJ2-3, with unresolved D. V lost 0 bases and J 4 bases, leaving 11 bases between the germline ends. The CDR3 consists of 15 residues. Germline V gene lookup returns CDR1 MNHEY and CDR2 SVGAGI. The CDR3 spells CASSYSSASADTQYF. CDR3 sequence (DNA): TGTGCCAGCAGTTACTCGTCAGCATCGGCAGATACGCAGTATTTT.

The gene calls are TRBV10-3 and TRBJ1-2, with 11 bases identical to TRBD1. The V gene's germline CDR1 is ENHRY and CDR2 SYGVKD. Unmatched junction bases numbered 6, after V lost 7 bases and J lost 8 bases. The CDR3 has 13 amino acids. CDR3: CAINGQGAGGYTF. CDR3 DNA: TGTGCCATCAACGGACAGGGGGCTGGGGGCTACACCTTC.

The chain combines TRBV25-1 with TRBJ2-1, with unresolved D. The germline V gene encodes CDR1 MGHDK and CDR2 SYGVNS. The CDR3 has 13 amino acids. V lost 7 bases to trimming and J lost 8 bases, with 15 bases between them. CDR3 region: CASTPMLGDEQFF. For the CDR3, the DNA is TGTGCCAGCACGCCTATGTTGGGTGATGAGCAGTTCTTC.

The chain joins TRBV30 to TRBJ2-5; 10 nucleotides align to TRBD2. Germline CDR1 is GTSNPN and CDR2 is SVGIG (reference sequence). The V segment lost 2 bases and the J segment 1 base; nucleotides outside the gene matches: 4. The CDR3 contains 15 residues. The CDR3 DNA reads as TGTGCCTGGAGTAAACTAGCGGGACCCCAAGAGACCCAGTACTTC. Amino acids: CAWSKLAGPQETQYF.

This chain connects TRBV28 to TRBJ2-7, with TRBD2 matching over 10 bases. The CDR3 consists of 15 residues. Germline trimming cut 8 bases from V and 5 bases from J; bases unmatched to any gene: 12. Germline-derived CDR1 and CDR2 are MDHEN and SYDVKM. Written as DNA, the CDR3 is TGTGCCAGCGGCTGGCCTAGCGGGAGATCCCACGAGCAGTACTTC. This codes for CASGWPSGRSHEQYF.

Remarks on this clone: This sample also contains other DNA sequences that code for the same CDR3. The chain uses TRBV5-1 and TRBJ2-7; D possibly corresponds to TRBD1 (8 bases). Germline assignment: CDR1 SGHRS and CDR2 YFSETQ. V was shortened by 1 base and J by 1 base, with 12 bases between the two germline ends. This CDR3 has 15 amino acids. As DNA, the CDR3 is TGCGCCAGCAGCTTGAGCGGGACAGGATCCTACGAGCAGTACTTC. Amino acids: CASSLSGTGSYEQYF.

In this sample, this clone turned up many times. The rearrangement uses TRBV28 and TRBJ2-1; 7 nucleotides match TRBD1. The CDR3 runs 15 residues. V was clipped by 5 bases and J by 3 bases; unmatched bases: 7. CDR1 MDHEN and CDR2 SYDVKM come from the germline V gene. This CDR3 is CASSVLGQNYNEQFF. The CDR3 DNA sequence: TGTGCCAGCAGTGTCTTGGGACAGAACTACAATGAGCAGTTCTTC. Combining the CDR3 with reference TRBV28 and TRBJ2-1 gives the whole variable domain DVKVTQSSRYLVKRTGEKVFLECVQDMDHENMFWYRQDPGLGLRLIYFSYDVKMKEKGDIPEGYSVSREKKERFSLILESASTNQTSMYLCASSVLGQNYNEQFFGPGTRLTVL.

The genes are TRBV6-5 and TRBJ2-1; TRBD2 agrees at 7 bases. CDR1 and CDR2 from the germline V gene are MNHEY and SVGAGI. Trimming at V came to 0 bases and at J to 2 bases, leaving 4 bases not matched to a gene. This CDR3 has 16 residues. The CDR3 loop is CASSYSGGSPYNEQFF. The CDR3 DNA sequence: TGTGCCAGCAGTTACTCGGGCGGGAGCCCCTACAATGAGCAGTTCTTC.

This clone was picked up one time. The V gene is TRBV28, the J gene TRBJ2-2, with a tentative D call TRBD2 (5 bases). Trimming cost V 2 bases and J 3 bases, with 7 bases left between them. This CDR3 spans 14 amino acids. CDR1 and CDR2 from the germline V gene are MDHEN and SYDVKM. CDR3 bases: TGTGCCAGCAGTTTAGGAGGTGACACCGGGGAGCTGTTTTTT. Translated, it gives CASSLGGDTGELFF.

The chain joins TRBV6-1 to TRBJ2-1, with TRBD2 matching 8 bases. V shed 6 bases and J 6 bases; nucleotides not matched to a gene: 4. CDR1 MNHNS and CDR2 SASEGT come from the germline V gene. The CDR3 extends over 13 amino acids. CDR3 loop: CASRGTRGNEQFF. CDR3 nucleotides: TGTGCCAGCAGGGGGACTAGGGGCAATGAGCAGTTCTTC.

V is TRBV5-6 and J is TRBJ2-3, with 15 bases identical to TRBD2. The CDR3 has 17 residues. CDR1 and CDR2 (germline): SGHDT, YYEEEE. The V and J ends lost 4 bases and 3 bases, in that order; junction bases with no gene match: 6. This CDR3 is CASSRRGTSGRTDTQYF. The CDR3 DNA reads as TGTGCCAGCAGCCGGAGGGGGACTAGCGGGAGGACAGATACGCAGTATTTT.

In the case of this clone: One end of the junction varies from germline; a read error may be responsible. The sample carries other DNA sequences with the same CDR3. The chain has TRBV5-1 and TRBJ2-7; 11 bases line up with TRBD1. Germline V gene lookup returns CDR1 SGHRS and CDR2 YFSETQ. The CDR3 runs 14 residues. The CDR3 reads CASSLGQGVYEQYF. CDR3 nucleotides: TGCGCCAGCAGTTTGGGACAGGGGGTCTACGAGCAGTACTTC.

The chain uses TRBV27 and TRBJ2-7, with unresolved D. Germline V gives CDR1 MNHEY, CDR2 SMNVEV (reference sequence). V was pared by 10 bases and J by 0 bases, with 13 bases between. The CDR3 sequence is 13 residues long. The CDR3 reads CATRQPLSYEQYF. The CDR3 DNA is TGTGCCACGAGACAACCTCTCTCCTACGAGCAGTACTTC.

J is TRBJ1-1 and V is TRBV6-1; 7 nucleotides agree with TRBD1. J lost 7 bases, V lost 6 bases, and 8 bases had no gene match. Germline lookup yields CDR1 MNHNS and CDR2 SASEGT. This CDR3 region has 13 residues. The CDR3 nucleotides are TGTGCCAGCAGCCGTACGCGGGACAGTGAAGCTTTCTTT. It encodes CASSRTRDSEAFF.

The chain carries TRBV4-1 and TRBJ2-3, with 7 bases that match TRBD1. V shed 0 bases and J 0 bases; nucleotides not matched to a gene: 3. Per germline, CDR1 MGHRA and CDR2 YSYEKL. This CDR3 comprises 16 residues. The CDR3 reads CASSQDPDRSTDTQYF. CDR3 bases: TGCGCCAGCAGCCAAGATCCGGACAGGAGCACAGATACGCAGTATTTT.

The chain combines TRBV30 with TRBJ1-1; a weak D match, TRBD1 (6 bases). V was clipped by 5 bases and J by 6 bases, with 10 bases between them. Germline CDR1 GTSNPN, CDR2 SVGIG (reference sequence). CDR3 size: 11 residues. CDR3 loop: CAWARQAEAFF. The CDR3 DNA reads TGTGCCTGGGCTAGACAGGCTGAAGCTTTCTTT. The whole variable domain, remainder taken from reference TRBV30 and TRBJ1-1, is SQTIHQWPATLVQPVGSPLSLECTVEGTSNPNLYWYRQAAGRGLQLLFYSVGIGQISSEVPQNLSASRPQDRQFILSSKKLLLSDSGFYLCAWARQAEAFFGQGTRLTVV.

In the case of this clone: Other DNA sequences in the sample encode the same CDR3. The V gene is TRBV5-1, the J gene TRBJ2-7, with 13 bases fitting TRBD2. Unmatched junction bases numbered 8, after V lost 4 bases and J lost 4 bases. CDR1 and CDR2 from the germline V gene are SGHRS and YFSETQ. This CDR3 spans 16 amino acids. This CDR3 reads CASSPGLAGVAYEQYF. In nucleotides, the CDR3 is TGCGCCAGCAGCCCAGGACTAGCGGGAGTAGCATACGAGCAGTACTTC.